This TCR beta chain was captured by sequencing in a study of blood T cell repertoires in COVID-19. About the study: The analysed material was cDNA or gDNA that came from T cells, B-cell-depleted T cells, or PBMCs.

CDR1 LNHDA and CDR2 SQIVND come from the germline V gene (reference sequence). This CDR3 spans 13 amino acids. Trimming left V 5 bases short and J 0 bases short, with 7 bases between. Here immunoSEQ multiplex PCR was the method, and the copy in TCRdb shows in-frame clones only, minus some. Here the sample spans around 120,000 clones, less than 90% being singletons. The chain recombines TRBV19 with TRBJ1-1; weak D call: TRBD1 (6 bases). This TCR was recovered from a man older than 75 with acute or convalescent COVID-19. The sample consisted of peripheral blood. The CDR3: CASSSGVNTEAFF. CDR3 bases: TGTGCCAGTAGTTCAGGGGTGAACACTGAAGCTTTCTTT.